Presented here are 32 T cell receptor beta chains from one specimen sequenced in a study of somatic reversion in DOCK8 deficiency. One-step amplicon PCR with EuroClonality-NGS primers amplified TRB from 100 ng genomic DNA. TCRdb re-derived calls from the multiplex PCR reads in MiXCR, one entry per CDR3 protein. This table has some 2,500 distinct CDR3 sequences, around a quarter appearing once. Sequencing input: peripheral blood. Receptors were obtained from a human donor in good health.

This clonotype is categorized as large. The chain joins TRBV30 to TRBJ1-2; D call uncertain. Germline V CDR1 and CDR2: GTSNPN, SVGIG (reference sequence). V lost 0 bases to trimming and J lost 3 bases, with 8 bases between them. The CDR3 spans 13 residues. In DNA form, the CDR3 reads TGTGCCTGGAGTGTAAGGAGGTACTATGGCTACACCTTC. It codes for CAWSVRRYYGYTF. The whole variable domain, filled in from reference TRBV30 and TRBJ1-2, reads SQTIHQWPATLVQPVGSPLSLECTVEGTSNPNLYWYRQAAGRGLQLLFYSVGIGQISSEVPQNLSASRPQDRQFILSSKKLLLSDSGFYLCAWSVRRYYGYTFGSGTRLTVV.

This chain connects TRBV20-1 to TRBJ1-5, with 7 bases identical to TRBD1. V lost 5 bases and J lost 2; bases outside the gene matches: 6. CDR1 and CDR2 (germline): DFQATT, SNEGSKA (reference sequence). This CDR3 region has 14 residues. CDR3 sequence: CSAFTGVGNQPQHF. The CDR3 region has the DNA TGCAGTGCTTTTACAGGGGTTGGCAATCAGCCCCAGCATTTT.

By frequency in the sample, this clonotype is medium-sized (0.01 to 0.1%). The rearrangement joins TRBV4-3 to TRBJ1-1; tentatively, D is TRBD1 (5 bases). CDR1 is LGHNA, CDR2 YSLEER, per germline. Deletions cut 0 bases from V and 6 bases from J, with 14 bases between. This CDR3 is 15 amino acids long. The CDR3 here is CASSQDFGGSAEAFF. CDR3 DNA: TGCGCCAGCAGCCAAGATTTCGGGGGTAGCGCTGAAGCTTTCTTT.

By its share, this clonotype is large (0.1 to 1%). This chain uses TRBV10-3 with TRBJ1-1, with 7 bases matching TRBD1. The germline V gene has CDR1 ENHRY and CDR2 SYGVKD. The CDR3 consists of 13 residues. DNA for the CDR3: TGTGTCACCGGGGACAGAGCGAACACTGAAGCTTTCTTT. Translation: CVTGDRANTEAFF.

This clonotype was counted between two and nine times. The chain uses TRBV7-8 and TRBJ1-2; weak D call: TRBD1 (6 bases). V was pared by 2 bases and J by 7 bases, with 14 bases between. The CDR3 is 14 residues long. The V gene's germline CDR1 is SGHVS and CDR2 FQNEAQ. CDR3 in DNA: TGTGCCAGCAGCTTATGGGGGGCGCAGGGTGGCTACACCTTC. Amino acids: CASSLWGAQGGYTF.

Regarding this clonotype: This may come from a read error, since a much larger clone is one base off. The V call is TRBV11-2, the J call TRBJ2-1, with D uncertain. The germline gives CDR1 SGHAT, CDR2 FQNNGV. The CDR3 spans 11 residues. CDR3 protein: CASSPSGTQLF. The CDR3 DNA reads as TGTGCCAGCAGCCCCTCGGGTACCCAGCTCTTC.

By share, this clonotype ranks as medium-sized (0.01 to 0.1%). The gene calls are TRBV20-1 and TRBJ1-1; no clear D gene. The germline V gene encodes CDR1 DFQATT and CDR2 SNEGSKA (reference sequence). The CDR3 is 14 amino acids. The V gene lost 5 bases and the J gene lost 1 base, with 14 bases spanning the gap. In nucleotides, the CDR3 is TGCAGTGCTGAGGCGGGAGGCGCGAACACTGAAGCTTTCTTT. Residues: CSAEAGGANTEAFF.

This chain links TRBV5-1 with TRBJ1-3; TRBD1 is a possible D gene (5 bases). V lost 3 bases and J 4 bases, leaving 14 bases between the germline ends. Germline V gives CDR1 SGHRS, CDR2 YFSETQ. The CDR3 sequence is 15 residues long. CDR3 sequence reads: CASSSSGTGGNTIYF. The CDR3 bases are TGCGCCAGCAGCTCGTCCGGGACTGGGGGAAACACCATATATTTT.

In nucleotides, the CDR3 is TGTGCCAGCAGCCCGTCGGGTGGAGTCGGGCCAAGGAATGAGCAGTTCTTC. As protein: CASSPSGGVGPRNEQFF. V is TRBV7-3 and J is TRBJ2-1; D gene unclear. The germline gives CDR1 SGHTA, CDR2 FQGTGA. V shed 5 bases and J shed 7 bases, with 24 bases lying between them. This CDR3 spans 17 amino acids.

Only a few counts were recorded for this clonotype. The genes are TRBV6-4 and TRBJ1-3; a weak D match, TRBD1 (5 bases). With 3 bases removed from V and 2 bases from J, the gap between germline ends came to 8 bases. CDR3 size: 14 residues. Germline CDR1 and CDR2: MRHNA and SNTAGT. CDR3 protein: CASSEDKTGNTIYF. For the CDR3, the DNA is TGTGCCAGCAGTGAGGACAAAACTGGAAACACCATATATTTT.

On this clonotype: This may be a read error, as it is one base from a much larger clone. The chain has TRBV5-1 and TRBJ1-1; D is uncertain. V lost 0 bases and J 7 bases, leaving 7 bases between the germline ends. The germline V gene encodes CDR1 SGHRS and CDR2 YFSETQ. The CDR3 has 12 amino acids. The CDR3 here is CASSLGSDEAFF. The DNA of the CDR3 is TGCGCCAGCAGCTTGGGGTCAGATGAAGCTTTCTTT.

This clonotype is categorized as medium-sized. This chain connects TRBV20-1 to TRBJ1-1, with 10 bases aligning to TRBD1. The J segment lost 4 bases and the V segment lost 3 bases, leaving 2 bases of the junction unmatched. This CDR3 contains 13 residues. Germline-derived CDR1 and CDR2 are DFQATT and SNEGSKA (reference sequence). The CDR3, as DNA: TGCAGTGCTAGTGGACAGGGGGTCACTGAAGCTTTCTTT. As protein: CSASGQGVTEAFF.

V gene TRBV6-2 or TRBV6-3 combines with J gene TRBJ2-1; D not resolved. This CDR3 contains 17 residues. Germline V CDR1 and CDR2: MNHEY, SVGEGT. V was shortened by 0 bases and J by 5 bases, with 17 bases between the two germline ends. CDR3 nucleotide sequence: TGTGCCAGCAGTTACTCGATCGTAGCCCCGTCTGACAATGAGCAGTTCTTC. It specifies CASSYSIVAPSDNEQFF.

This clonotype was recorded only once. The gene calls are TRBV24-1 and TRBJ2-1; 11 nucleotides match TRBD2. CDR3 length equals 16 residues. CDR1 and CDR2 from the germline V gene are KGHDR and SFDVKD. Losses at the gene ends were 4 bases for V and 4 bases for J; bases not matched to a gene: 5. The CDR3 DNA reads as TGTGCCACCAGTGACCCCTCTAGCGGGAGGTACAATGAGCAGTTCTTC. It codes for CATSDPSSGRYNEQFF.

This clonotype is medium-sized (0.01 to 0.1%) within its sample. The chain's CDR3 is CASSSGQNAVYGYTF. The CDR3 bases are TGTGCCAGCAGCTCCGGACAGAACGCAGTATATGGCTACACCTTC. The chain links TRBV7-9 to TRBJ1-2; a weak D match, TRBD1 (6 bases). Trimming took 4 bases from V and 5 from J, leaving 17 bases between them. Germline values: CDR1 SEHNR, CDR2 FQNEAQ (reference sequence). This CDR3 comprises 15 residues.

This clonotype is medium-sized in the sample. The chain uses TRBV7-9 and TRBJ1-1; 8 bases match TRBD1. CDR1 and CDR2 from the germline V gene are SEHNR and FQNEAQ (reference sequence). The CDR3 covers 18 residues. Trimming took 0 bases from V and 0 from J; bases not matched to a gene: 9. The CDR3 bases are TGTGCCAGCAGCTTAGCGCCCCTCGGACAGGGCTTGAACACTGAAGCTTTCTTT. It translates to CASSLAPLGQGLNTEAFF.

Turning to this clonotype: One end of the junction varies from germline; a read error may be responsible. The V and J genes are TRBV3-1 and TRBJ1-4; 8 bases are a match to TRBD1. The germline V gene has CDR1 LGHDT and CDR2 YNNKEL (reference sequence). There are 16 residues in the CDR3. The CDR3 coding sequence is TGTGCCAGCAGCCGACGGACAGGGACAACTAATGAAAAACTGTTCTTT. This encodes CASSRRTGTTNEKLFF.

This clonotype is classed as medium-sized. The chain recombines TRBV19 with TRBJ1-3; possible D gene TRBD1, 5 bases. The CDR3 spans 16 residues. Trimming shortened V by 4 bases and J by 0 bases, and 13 bases separated the two germline ends. Germline lookup yields CDR1 LNHDA and CDR2 SQIVND (reference sequence). CDR3 loop: CASSTGTEVSGNTIYF. CDR3 nucleotides: TGTGCCAGTAGTACAGGGACGGAGGTCTCTGGAAACACCATATATTTT.

This clonotype is categorized as large (0.1 to 1%). This rearrangement joins TRBV19 to TRBJ1-1; D ambiguous. This CDR3 comprises 15 residues. The germline V gene has CDR1 LNHDA and CDR2 SQIVND (reference sequence). V gave up 8 bases and J gave up 0 bases, with 16 bases separating them. Here the CDR3 DNA reads TGTGCCAGTTCGCGTGGGTGGCACCTGAACACTGAAGCTTTCTTT. Translated: CASSRGWHLNTEAFF.

The chain combines TRBV6-1 with TRBJ1-4; 9 bases match TRBD1. CDR3 length equals 16 residues. After removal of 1 base from V and 8 bases from J, the junction contained 8 bases not matched to a gene. Germline-derived CDR1 and CDR2 are MNHNS and SASEGT. CDR3 sequence: CASSEGRDRDWEKLFF. The CDR3 DNA sequence: TGTGCCAGCAGTGAAGGCCGGGACAGGGACTGGGAAAAACTGTTTTTT.

The chain joins TRBV20-1 to TRBJ2-7, with D perhaps matching TRBD2 (6 bases). This CDR3 is built from 14 residues. The V gene lost 6 bases and the J gene lost 0 bases, with 15 bases spanning the gap. Per germline, CDR1 DFQATT and CDR2 SNEGSKA (reference sequence). The chain's CDR3 is CSAGLTLSSYEQYF. DNA for the CDR3: TGCAGTGCCGGACTAACCCTGAGCTCCTACGAGCAGTACTTC.

This clonotype is labeled large. The chain has TRBV10-3 and TRBJ1-1; D is ambiguous. This CDR3 region has 12 residues. The germline CDR1 and CDR2 sequences are ENHRY and SYGVKD. V dropped 3 bases and J dropped 3 bases, with 5 bases sitting between them. In DNA, the CDR3 is TGTGCCATCAGTGATAGTGACACTGAAGCTTTCTTT. Amino acid sequence: CAISDSDTEAFF.

By frequency in the sample, this clonotype is medium-sized. The rearrangement uses TRBV19 and TRBJ2-1; the D is unclear. V was clipped by 6 bases and J by 9 bases, with 9 bases between them. The CDR3 has 11 amino acids. Germline V CDR1 and CDR2: LNHDA, SQIVND (reference sequence). CDR3 DNA: TGTGCCAGTAGGTATCGCAGTGAGCAGTTCTTC. This sequence encodes CASRYRSEQFF.

By its share, this clonotype is medium-sized (0.01 to 0.1%). V is TRBV4-3 and J is TRBJ1-2, with 8 bases identical to TRBD1. The V and J ends lost 2 bases and 1 base, in that order; junction bases with no gene match: 3. CDR1 is LGHNA and CDR2 is YSLEER in the germline V gene. The CDR3 spans 15 residues. CDR3 amino acids: CASSQNRGNNYGYTF. The CDR3 region has the DNA TGCGCCAGCAGCCAAAACAGGGGGAATAACTATGGCTACACCTTC.

This clonotype is deemed medium-sized. The CDR3 here is CASSQDLCTDPPSGTEAFF. The CDR3 nucleotides read TGTGCCAGCAGCCAAGATCTGTGTACGGATCCGCCCTCGGGGACTGAAGCTTTCTTT. The rearrangement uses TRBV3-2 and TRBJ1-1. TRBV3-2 is reported as a pseudogene. There are 19 residues in the CDR3.

The gene calls are TRBV13 and TRBJ2-7, with TRBD1 matching over 11 bases. Germline-derived CDR1 and CDR2 are PRHDT and FYEKMQ (reference sequence). CDR3 size: 17 residues. V was pared by 4 bases and J by 0 bases, with 8 bases of the junction left unmatched. In DNA form, the CDR3 reads TGTGCCAGCAGCTCAACCACCGGGACAGGGGGCTCCTACGAGCAGTACTTC. It encodes CASSSTTGTGGSYEQYF.

The rearrangement uses TRBV5-6 and TRBJ1-1; the D is unclear. The assigned J gene may be wrong: the sequence end matches TRBJ1-6 better. The CDR3 has 16 residues. Germline V gives CDR1 SGHDT, CDR2 YYEEEE. This CDR3 is CASSRNPDGQSSPLHF. CDR3 nucleotide sequence: TGTGCCAGCAGCCGCAACCCGGACGGTCAAAGTTCACCCCTCCACTTT.

The chain combines TRBV20-1 with TRBJ2-7; D gene uncertain. The CDR3 totals 13 residues. With 4 bases removed from V and 4 bases from J, the gap between germline ends came to 14 bases. Germline-derived CDR1 and CDR2 are DFQATT and SNEGSKA (reference sequence). The CDR3 coding sequence is TGCAGTGCTACCGGTGGGGTGGGATACGAGCAGTACTTC. Its protein product is CSATGGVGYEQYF.

CDR3 sequence: CSAVPGAGTGLWEQYF. CDR3 nucleotide sequence: TGCAGTGCTGTCCCCGGAGCCGGGACAGGCCTCTGGGAGCAGTACTTC. The chain joins TRBV20-1 to TRBJ2-7, with TRBD1 matching 8 bases. CDR3 size: 16 residues. J was trimmed by 7 bases and V by 5 bases; bases with no gene match: 19. CDR1 DFQATT and CDR2 SNEGSKA come from the germline V gene (reference sequence).

This clonotype was observed a few times. The chain recombines TRBV9 with TRBJ2-7; TRBD1 matches 7 bases. Germline V gene lookup returns CDR1 SGDLS and CDR2 YYNGEE. This CDR3 has 16 amino acids. Trimming at V came to 3 bases and at J to 0 bases, leaving 9 bases not matched to a gene. This chain's CDR3 is CASSAEDRRSSYEQYF. CDR3 nucleotides: TGTGCCAGCAGCGCCGAGGACAGGAGAAGCTCCTACGAGCAGTACTTC.

By share of the sample, this clonotype is medium-sized. V gene TRBV20-1 combines with J gene TRBJ1-1; no definite D call. Trimming shortened V by 1 base and J by 3 bases, and 12 bases separated the two germline ends. Germline V gene data show CDR1 as DFQATT and CDR2 as SNEGSKA (reference sequence). This CDR3 has 14 residues. Here the CDR3 DNA reads TGCAGTGCTAGAGGATCAGGCGGGGACACTGAAGCTTTCTTT. Translating gives CSARGSGGDTEAFF.

This clonotype is medium-sized. The chain recombines TRBV12-3 or TRBV12-4 with TRBJ1-1; D remains ambiguous. V was cut by 4 bases and J by 8 bases, with 14 bases left in between. The CDR3 runs 13 residues. CDR3 DNA sequence: TGTGCCAGCAGTTCACTTACGGGCCGGGAAGCTTTCTTT. Protein sequence: CASSSLTGREAFF.